Each of the 18 T cell receptor beta chains below was sequenced from the same sample in a study of Ad26.COV2.S vaccination and SARS-CoV-2 variants. Indicated treatment: some 20 received Ad26.COV2.S at low or high dose, single or two shots; roughly five received placebo; per-sample allocation not given. Sampling was done on day 63 after the first vaccine or placebo injection. Sequencing was performed with immunoSEQ multiplex PCR; in TCRdb, only in-frame clones are kept and a portion is missing. The data show about 470,000 clones, less than 95% seen once. The sample consisted of peripheral blood, taken in a trial of Ad26.COV2.S vaccine versus placebo. These TCRs come from a person between 18 and 65 years old who received the Ad26.COV2.S COVID-19 vaccine or a placebo.

The chain combines TRBV19 with TRBJ2-2, with 9 bases matching TRBD2. The V segment lost 6 bases and the J segment 4 bases; nucleotides outside the gene matches: 6. The germline V gene has CDR1 LNHDA and CDR2 SQIVND (reference sequence). The CDR3 length is 15 residues. This CDR3 is CASRGSGSSTGELFF. CDR3 in DNA: TGTGCCAGTAGGGGTAGCGGGAGTAGCACCGGGGAGCTGTTTTTT.

This sequence joins TRBV28 and TRBJ2-7; 7 bases are shared with TRBD1. From germline, CDR1 is MDHEN and CDR2 SYDVKM. V gave up 3 bases and J gave up 3 bases; unmatched junction bases: 5. The CDR3 has 14 residues. The CDR3 protein is CASSFRDRVYEQYF. CDR3 nucleotides: TGTGCCAGCAGTTTCCGAGACAGGGTCTACGAGCAGTACTTC.

In its sample, this clone was seen a few times. The genes are TRBV7-2 and TRBJ1-5; D remains ambiguous. Germline-derived CDR1 and CDR2 are SGHTA and FQGNSA. Trimming cost V 2 bases and J 6 bases, with 8 bases left between them. The CDR3 has 13 residues. CDR3 in amino acids: CASSLRPLQPQHF. The DNA of the CDR3 is TGTGCCAGCAGCTTACGACCTCTTCAGCCCCAGCATTTT.

The chain has TRBV9 and TRBJ2-2; D possibly corresponds to TRBD2 (5 bases). CDR1 is SGDLS, CDR2 YYNGEE, per germline. Trimming removed 2 bases at V and 4 bases at J, with 24 bases between. The CDR3 loop spans 19 amino acids. CDR3 amino acids: CASSVRPSDESGSTGELFF. Here the CDR3 DNA reads TGTGCCAGCAGCGTGCGACCATCCGACGAGAGTGGGAGCACCGGGGAGCTGTTTTTT.

In its sample, this clone was seen once. The chain employs TRBV28 and TRBJ2-4, with D unclear. CDR1 is MDHEN, CDR2 SYDVKM, per germline. V was pared by 7 bases and J by 7 bases, with 17 bases between. The CDR3 sequence is 14 residues long. The CDR3 is CASKPLVPGNIQYF. CDR3 sequence (DNA): TGTGCCAGCAAGCCTCTAGTTCCCGGGAACATTCAGTACTTC.

V gene TRBV28 combines with J gene TRBJ1-5; TRBD1 might be the D (5 bases). Trimming stripped 4 bases from V and 9 bases from J, with 13 bases between. CDR1 and CDR2 from the germline V gene are MDHEN and SYDVKM. The CDR3 runs to 13 residues. The chain's CDR3 is CASSWGGIMPQHF. The CDR3 DNA is TGTGCCAGCAGTTGGGGGGGGATCATGCCCCAGCATTTT.

The V call is TRBV27, the J call TRBJ2-1, with 7 bases that match TRBD2. The CDR3 loop spans 15 amino acids. V lost 3 bases to trimming and J lost 1 base; unmatched junction nucleotides: 3. In germline, CDR1 is MNHEY, CDR2 SMNVEV (reference sequence). CDR3 in DNA: TGTGCCAGCAGTTTGACTAGCCGGTCCTACAATGAGCAGTTCTTC. This codes for CASSLTSRSYNEQFF.

This rearrangement joins TRBV2 to TRBJ1-5; D might be TRBD1 (6 bases). The CDR3 is made up of 16 amino acids. V was shortened by 7 bases and J by 4 bases, with 20 bases between the two germline ends. Germline CDR1 reads SNHLY; CDR2 reads FYNNEI. CDR3 protein: CASTWEGRTANQPQHF. The CDR3, as DNA: TGTGCCAGCACATGGGAGGGAAGGACAGCTAATCAGCCCCAGCATTTT.

This clone was seen a few times. The chain carries TRBV7-9 and TRBJ2-3, with D unresolved. The CDR3 length is 14 residues. Germline V CDR1 and CDR2: SEHNR, FQNEAQ (reference sequence). V shed 1 base and J shed 0 bases, with 5 bases lying between them. The DNA for the CDR3 is TGTGCCAGCAGCTTAGGGGCTAGCACAGATACGCAGTATTTT. Amino acids: CASSLGASTDTQYF.

The chain uses TRBV29-1 and TRBJ2-1, with D unresolved. CDR3 length: 16 residues. Germline CDR1 is SQVTM and CDR2 is ANQGSEA. Trimming removed 3 bases from V and 0 bases from J, with 15 bases in between. The CDR3 DNA follows: TGCAGCGTTGACGCCGGGTCCCCCGGCTCCTACAATGAGCAGTTCTTC. Its translation: CSVDAGSPGSYNEQFF.

The chain joins TRBV28 to TRBJ1-5, with D uncertain. V was cut by 6 bases and J by 3 bases, with 12 bases left in between. The CDR3 contains 14 residues. The germline gives CDR1 MDHEN, CDR2 SYDVKM. CDR3 sequence: CASSPNLYNQPQHF. CDR3 DNA: TGTGCCAGCAGCCCCAACCTTTACAATCAGCCCCAGCATTTT.

The genes are TRBV15 and TRBJ2-2; D is undetermined. V was trimmed by 0 bases and J by 5 bases, leaving 7 bases between them. CDR3 size: 14 residues. Germline CDR1 is LNHNV and CDR2 is YYDKDF (reference sequence). CDR3 nucleotides: TGTGCCACCAGCAGAGATCGGGTGACCGGGGAGCTGTTTTTT. As protein: CATSRDRVTGELFF.

This chain uses TRBV28 with TRBJ1-3; D gene unclear. Germline-derived CDR1 and CDR2 are MDHEN and SYDVKM. The CDR3 length is 14 residues. V lost 5 bases to trimming and J lost 2 bases, with 10 bases between them. CDR3 region: CASSPQFAGNTIYF. The CDR3 DNA is TGTGCCAGCAGTCCCCAGTTTGCTGGAAACACCATATATTTT. Filled out from reference TRBV28 and TRBJ1-3, the complete variable domain reads DVKVTQSSRYLVKRTGEKVFLECVQDMDHENMFWYRQDPGLGLRLIYFSYDVKMKEKGDIPEGYSVSREKKERFSLILESASTNQTSMYLCASSPQFAGNTIYFGEGSWLTVV.

The gene calls are TRBV7-2 and TRBJ2-7; TRBD2 might be the D (5 bases). The CDR3 is 14 amino acids. V lost 3 bases to trimming and J lost 5 bases, with 14 bases between them. Germline loops: CDR1 SGHTA, CDR2 FQGNSA. The DNA for the CDR3 is TGTGCCAGCAGCTTTAAACCTATCGGGGACGAGCAGTACTTC. This gives the protein CASSFKPIGDEQYF.

The chain has TRBV7-2 and TRBJ1-2, with 10 bases aligning to TRBD1. V lost 5 bases and J lost 6; bases outside the gene matches: 6. Germline V gives CDR1 SGHTA, CDR2 FQGNSA. CDR3 length: 14 residues. The CDR3 DNA reads TGTGCCAGCAGCCATTCCGGGACAGGGGATGGCTACACCTTC. Protein product: CASSHSGTGDGYTF.

The chain has TRBV7-2 and TRBJ1-4, with D perhaps TRBD1 (5 bases). The V gene's germline CDR1 is SGHTA and CDR2 FQGNSA. V lost 1 base to trimming and J lost 7 bases, with 13 bases between them. The CDR3 is 15 residues long. The CDR3 is CASSLGGRDGEKLFF. The CDR3 DNA sequence: TGTGCCAGCAGCTTAGGTGGCAGGGACGGTGAAAAACTGTTTTTT.

This chain links TRBV19 with TRBJ2-7; TRBD1 aligns across 8 bases. CDR1 LNHDA and CDR2 SQIVND come from the germline V gene (reference sequence). The CDR3 extends over 13 amino acids. Trimming removed 9 bases from V and 3 bases from J; junction bases left unmatched: 7. The CDR3 sequence is CASAPGQGYEQYF. The CDR3 DNA reads TGTGCCAGCGCCCCCGGACAGGGCTACGAGCAGTACTTC.

The chain joins TRBV5-1 to TRBJ2-7; weak D call: TRBD2 (5 bases). Trimming shortened V by 0 bases and J by 0 bases, and 10 bases separated the two germline ends. Germline CDR1 SGHRS, CDR2 YFSETQ. This CDR3 is built from 15 residues. The CDR3 DNA is TGCGCCAGCAGCTTGGGCGGGTCCAGCTCCTACGAGCAGTACTTC. The encoded protein is CASSLGGSSSYEQYF.